This T cell receptor (beta chain) was identified during a study of CD8+CD57+ T cells in acquired aplastic anemia. The overall study: Quantities of DNA derived from sorted CD4+ and CD8+ cells averaged about 3.2 ug. Study-level points and caveats: The study found no significant CD8+ Simpson's diversity difference between patients and controls. The number of CD8+ CDR3 sequences shared by patients and controls was roughly 31.

About this clonotype itself: Its cognate antigen is unknown.

Per the germline V gene, CDR1 is SGHVS and CDR2 is FQNEAQ. The CDR3 extends over 15 amino acids. Trimming removed 8 bases from V and 5 bases from J; junction bases left unmatched: 11. Genomic DNA templated the TCR beta VDJ and CDR3 profiling. MiXCR, applied by TCRdb to the reads, yields one record per CDR3 protein. The data show hundreds of thousands of distinct CDR3 sequences, roughly three fifths seen once. Material for sequencing was sorted CD4+, CD8+, or CD8+CD57+ T cells (not recorded which) from PBMCs. The rearrangement uses TRBV7-8 and TRBJ1-4; 7 bases line up with TRBD1. The sequence was collected from a human donor with severe aplastic anemia or a healthy control (not recorded which). CDR3 nucleotides: TGTGCCAGCGCGGGTGGAACAGGGGAGAATGAAAAACTGTTTTTT. It encodes CASAGGTGENEKLFF.